The clone carrying this T cell receptor beta chain occurred once. This table comes from immunoSEQ multiplex PCR, and its TCRdb copy is limited to in-frame clones, with some not included. The repertoire includes around 250,000 clones, 75% to 90% of them detected once, and 2.5% to 4% sits in the top ten. The germline V and J ends were trimmed by 1 base and 6 bases, with 13 bases remaining between them. The CDR3 is 14 residues long. Germline V gene data show CDR1 as SGHNT and CDR2 as YYREEE (reference sequence). These data belong to a study of blood T cell repertoires in COVID-19. Study-wide context: Researchers got acute and convalescent COVID-19 samples from the United States, Italy and Spain.

Up to 2 weeks before entering the study, exposed participants had met a COVID-19 case. The sequence came from a woman between 35 and 50 years old who had been exposed to COVID-19. Sequenced: PBMCs or T cells enriched from blood (not recorded which). This chain joins TRBV5-4 and TRBJ1-1, with D possibly matching TRBD1 (5 bases). The CDR3 DNA reads as TGTGCCAGCAGCTTGCCGAACAGGATAGCTGAAGCTTTCTTT. Its protein is CASSLPNRIAEAFF.